Only a few counts were recorded for the clone carrying this T cell receptor beta chain. What it recognizes is unknown. Quantitative 5'-RACE with molecular barcodes produced the TCR beta libraries. From the 5' RACE reads, TCRdb called clonotypes with MiXCR, one entry per CDR3 protein. This table holds about 800,000 distinct CDR3 sequences, 12% found once. The data originate from a study of CD8 T cells in ankylosing spondylitis. The study's findings and limits: With a CD8+ phenotype, disease-linked clones were relatively rare in peripheral blood. Previous work reported some of these motif variants in the synovial fluid and blood of reactive arthritis. A motif of roughly 8 highly homologous TCR beta variants was seen as apparently characteristic of ankylosing spondylitis blood. Matched ankylosing spondylitis synovial fluid reportedly contained a significantly enriched population of disease-linked clones.

CDR3 size: 15 residues. The germline V gene encodes CDR1 SQVTM and CDR2 ANQGSEA. Trimming shortened V by 1 base and J by 2 bases, and 11 bases separated the two germline ends. The chain recombines TRBV29-1 with TRBJ2-2; perhaps TRBD2 as D (5 bases). Sequencing was performed on blood, either unsorted or a sorted T cell fraction (not recorded which). The TCR originated in a male donor with ankylosing spondylitis. Here the CDR3 DNA reads TGCAGCGTTGAAGGTCTAGCCGTAAACACCGGGGAGCTGTTTTTT. Translation gives CSVEGLAVNTGELFF.